The text below deals with one T cell receptor (beta chain). Individuals aged roughly 18 to 95 years were recruited from 24 US areas. Cohorts were determined from participant-reported clinical history. Symptom resolution, clearance, or two negative PCRs marked the recovered donors of Cohort 3. The data originate from a study of blood T cell repertoires in COVID-19. Study-wide background: COVID-19 samples, acute and convalescent, were from the United States, Italy and Spain.

This CDR3 region has 16 residues. J gave up 0 bases and V 1 base, and 4 bases lay outside the gene matches. The germline CDR1 and CDR2 sequences are MNHEY and SMNVEV (reference sequence). Some clones are missing from TCRdb's copy, which holds only in-frame ones; the method was immunoSEQ multiplex PCR. The sample shows about 310,000 clones, over 85% of them seen only once. The TCR sequence derives from a woman aged 25 to 45 who had recovered from COVID-19. The V and J genes are TRBV27 and TRBJ2-3, with 7 bases fitting TRBD2. Sequencing was carried out using PBMCs or T cells enriched from blood (not recorded which). The CDR3 DNA reads TGTGCCAGCAGTTTATGGGCTAGCGGAAGCACAGATACGCAGTATTTT. This codes for CASSLWASGSTDTQYF.